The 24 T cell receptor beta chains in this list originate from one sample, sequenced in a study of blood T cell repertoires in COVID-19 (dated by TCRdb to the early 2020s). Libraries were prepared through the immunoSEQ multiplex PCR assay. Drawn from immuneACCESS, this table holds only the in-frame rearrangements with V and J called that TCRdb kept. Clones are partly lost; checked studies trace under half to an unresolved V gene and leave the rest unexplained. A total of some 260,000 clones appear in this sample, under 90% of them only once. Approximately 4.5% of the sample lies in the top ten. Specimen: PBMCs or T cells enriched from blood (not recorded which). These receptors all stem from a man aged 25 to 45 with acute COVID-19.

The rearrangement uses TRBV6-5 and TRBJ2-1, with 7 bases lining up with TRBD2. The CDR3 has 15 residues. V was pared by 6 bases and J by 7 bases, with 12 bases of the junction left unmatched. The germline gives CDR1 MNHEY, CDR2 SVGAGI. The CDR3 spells CASRGRLAVGNEQFF. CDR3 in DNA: TGTGCCAGCAGGGGTCGCCTAGCGGTGGGGAATGAGCAGTTCTTC.

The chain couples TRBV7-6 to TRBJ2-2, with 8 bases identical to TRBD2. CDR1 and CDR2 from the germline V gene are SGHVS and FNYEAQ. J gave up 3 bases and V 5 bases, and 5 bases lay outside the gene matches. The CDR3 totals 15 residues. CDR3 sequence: CASSVSGVYTGELFF. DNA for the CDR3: TGTGCCAGCAGCGTTAGCGGGGTCTACACCGGGGAGCTGTTTTTT. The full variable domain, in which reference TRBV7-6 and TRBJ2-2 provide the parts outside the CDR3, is GAGVSQSPRYKVTKRGQDVALRCDPISGHVSLYWYRQALGQGPEFLTYFNYEAQQDKSGLPNDRFSAERPEGSISTLTIQRTEQRDSAMYRCASSVSGVYTGELFFGEGSRLTVL.

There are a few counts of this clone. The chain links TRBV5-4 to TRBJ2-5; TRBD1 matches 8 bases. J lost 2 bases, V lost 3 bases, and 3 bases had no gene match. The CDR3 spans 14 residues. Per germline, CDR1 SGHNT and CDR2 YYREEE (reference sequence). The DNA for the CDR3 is TGTGCCAGCAGCTCGGGACAGGAGCAAGAGACCCAGTACTTC. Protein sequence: CASSSGQEQETQYF.

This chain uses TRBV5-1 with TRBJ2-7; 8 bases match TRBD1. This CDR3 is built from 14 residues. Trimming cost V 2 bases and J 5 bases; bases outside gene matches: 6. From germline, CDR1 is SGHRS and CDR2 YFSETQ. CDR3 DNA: TGCGCCAGCAGCTTAACAGGGGGAGTGGACGAGCAGTACGTC. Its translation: CASSLTGGVDEQYV.

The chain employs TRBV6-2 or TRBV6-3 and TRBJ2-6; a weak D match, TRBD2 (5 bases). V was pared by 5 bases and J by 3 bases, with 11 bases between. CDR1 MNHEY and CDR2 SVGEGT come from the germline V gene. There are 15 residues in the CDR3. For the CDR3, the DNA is TGTGCCAGCAGTCACCAACTAGTTGGGGCCAACGTCCTGACTTTC. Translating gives CASSHQLVGANVLTF.

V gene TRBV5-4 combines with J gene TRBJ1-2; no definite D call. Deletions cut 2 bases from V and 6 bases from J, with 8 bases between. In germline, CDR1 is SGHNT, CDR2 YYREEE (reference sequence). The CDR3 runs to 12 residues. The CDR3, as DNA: TGTGCCAGCAGCTTTGCGGAGGATGGCTACACCTTC. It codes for CASSFAEDGYTF.

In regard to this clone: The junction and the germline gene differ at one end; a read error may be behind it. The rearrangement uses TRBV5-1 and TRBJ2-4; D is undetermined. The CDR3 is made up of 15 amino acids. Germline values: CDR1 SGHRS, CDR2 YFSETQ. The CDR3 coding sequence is TGTGCCAGCAGCTTGAACACCCTGGCCAAAAACATTCAGTACTTC. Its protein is CASSLNTLAKNIQYF. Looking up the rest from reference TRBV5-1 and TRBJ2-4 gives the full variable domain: KAGVTQTPRYLIKTRGQQVTLSCSPISGHRSVSWYQQTPGQGLQFLFEYFSETQRNKGNFPGRFSGRQFSNSRSEMNVSTLELGDSALYLCASSLNTLAKNIQYFGAGTRLSVL.

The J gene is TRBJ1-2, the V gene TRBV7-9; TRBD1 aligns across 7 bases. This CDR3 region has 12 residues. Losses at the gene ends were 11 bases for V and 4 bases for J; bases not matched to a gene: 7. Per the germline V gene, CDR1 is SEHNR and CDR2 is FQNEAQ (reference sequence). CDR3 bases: TGTGCCGGTTCGACAGGGTCCTATGGCTACACCTTC. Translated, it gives CAGSTGSYGYTF.

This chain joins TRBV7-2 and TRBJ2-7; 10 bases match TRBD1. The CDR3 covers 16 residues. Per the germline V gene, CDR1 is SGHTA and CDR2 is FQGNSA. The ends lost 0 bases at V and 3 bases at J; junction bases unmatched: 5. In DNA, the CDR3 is TGTGCCAGCAGCTTAGCCGGCGGGACAGGGGACTACGAGCAGTACGTC. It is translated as CASSLAGGTGDYEQYV.

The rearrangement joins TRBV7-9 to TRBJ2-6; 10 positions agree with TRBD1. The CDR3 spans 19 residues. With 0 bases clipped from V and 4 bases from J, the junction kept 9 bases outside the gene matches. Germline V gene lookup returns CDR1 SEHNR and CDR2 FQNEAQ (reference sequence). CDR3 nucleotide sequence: TGTGCCAGCAGCTTAGCGGGAAGGAGGGACAGGGGAGGGGCCAACGTCCTGACTTTC. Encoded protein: CASSLAGRRDRGGANVLTF.

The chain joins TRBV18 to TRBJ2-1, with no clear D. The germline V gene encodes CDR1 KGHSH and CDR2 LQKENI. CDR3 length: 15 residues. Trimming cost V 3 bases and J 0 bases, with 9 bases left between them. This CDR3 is CASSPSMSSYNEQFF. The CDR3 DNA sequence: TGTGCCAGCTCACCCTCCATGAGCTCCTACAATGAGCAGTTCTTC.

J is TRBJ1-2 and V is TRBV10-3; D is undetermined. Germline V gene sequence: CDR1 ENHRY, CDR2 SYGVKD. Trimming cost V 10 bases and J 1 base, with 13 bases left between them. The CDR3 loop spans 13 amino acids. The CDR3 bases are TGTGCCACAAAACCCGCAGATAACTATGGCTACACCTTC. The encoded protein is CATKPADNYGYTF.

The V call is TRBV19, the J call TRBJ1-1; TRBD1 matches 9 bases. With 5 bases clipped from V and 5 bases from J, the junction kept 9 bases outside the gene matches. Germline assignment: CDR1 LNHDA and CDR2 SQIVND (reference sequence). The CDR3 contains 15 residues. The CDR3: CASSPRGQGETEAFF. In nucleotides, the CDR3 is TGTGCCAGTAGTCCCAGGGGACAGGGAGAGACTGAAGCTTTCTTT. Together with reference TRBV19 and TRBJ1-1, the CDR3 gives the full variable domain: DGGITQSPKYLFRKEGQNVTLSCEQNLNHDAMYWYRQDPGQGLRLIYYSQIVNDFQKGDIAEGYSVSREKKESFPLTVTSAQKNPTAFYLCASSPRGQGETEAFFGQGTRLTVV.

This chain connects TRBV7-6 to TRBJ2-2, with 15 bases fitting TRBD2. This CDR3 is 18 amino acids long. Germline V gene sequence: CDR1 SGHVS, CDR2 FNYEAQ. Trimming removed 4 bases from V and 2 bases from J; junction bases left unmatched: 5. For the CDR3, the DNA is TGTGCCAGCAGCTCTCGGACTAGCGGGGGGGGAAACACCGGGGAGCTGTTTTTT. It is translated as CASSSRTSGGGNTGELFF.

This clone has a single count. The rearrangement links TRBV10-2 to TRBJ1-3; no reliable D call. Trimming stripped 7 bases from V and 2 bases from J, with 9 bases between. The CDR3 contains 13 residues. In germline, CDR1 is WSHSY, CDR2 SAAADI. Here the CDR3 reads CASIAGTGNTIYF. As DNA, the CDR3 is TGCGCCAGCATCGCCGGGACTGGAAACACCATATATTTT.

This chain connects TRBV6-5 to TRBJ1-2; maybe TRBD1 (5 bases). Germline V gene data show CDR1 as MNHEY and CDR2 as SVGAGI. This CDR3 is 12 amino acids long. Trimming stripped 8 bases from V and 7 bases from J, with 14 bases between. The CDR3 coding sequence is TGTGCCAGCGGCCTACCAGGGTCTGGCTACACCTTC. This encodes CASGLPGSGYTF.

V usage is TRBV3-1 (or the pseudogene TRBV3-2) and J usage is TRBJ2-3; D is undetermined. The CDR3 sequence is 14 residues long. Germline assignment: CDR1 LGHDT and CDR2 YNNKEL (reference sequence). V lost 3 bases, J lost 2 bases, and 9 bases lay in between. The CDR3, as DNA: TGTGCCAGCAGCCACTACAGAAACACAGATACGCAGTATTTT. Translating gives CASSHYRNTDTQYF.

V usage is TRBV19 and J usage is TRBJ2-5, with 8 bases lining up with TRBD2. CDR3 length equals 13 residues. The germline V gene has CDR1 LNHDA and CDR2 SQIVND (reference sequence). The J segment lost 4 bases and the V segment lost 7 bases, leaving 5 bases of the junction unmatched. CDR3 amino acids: CASKTRGGETQYF. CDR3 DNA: TGTGCCAGTAAAACACGGGGGGGAGAGACCCAGTACTTC.

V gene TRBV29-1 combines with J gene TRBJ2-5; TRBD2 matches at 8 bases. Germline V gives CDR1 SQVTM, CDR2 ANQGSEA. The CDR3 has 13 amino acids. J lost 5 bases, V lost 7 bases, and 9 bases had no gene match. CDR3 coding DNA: TGCAGCGGGGGACGGGGGGGCGTCGAGACCCAGTACTTC. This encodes CSGGRGGVETQYF.

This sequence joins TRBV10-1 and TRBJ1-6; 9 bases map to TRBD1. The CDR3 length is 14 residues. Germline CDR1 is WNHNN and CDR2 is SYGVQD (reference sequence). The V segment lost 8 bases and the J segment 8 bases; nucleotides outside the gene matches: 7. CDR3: CASARDREDSPLHF. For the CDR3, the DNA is TGCGCCAGCGCTAGGGACAGGGAAGATTCACCCCTCCACTTT.

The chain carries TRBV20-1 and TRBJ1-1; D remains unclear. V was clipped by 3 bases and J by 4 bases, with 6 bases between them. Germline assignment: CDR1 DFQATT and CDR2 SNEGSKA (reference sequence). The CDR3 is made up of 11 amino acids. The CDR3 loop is CSASPSTEAFF. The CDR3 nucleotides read TGCAGTGCTAGCCCGAGCACTGAAGCTTTCTTT.

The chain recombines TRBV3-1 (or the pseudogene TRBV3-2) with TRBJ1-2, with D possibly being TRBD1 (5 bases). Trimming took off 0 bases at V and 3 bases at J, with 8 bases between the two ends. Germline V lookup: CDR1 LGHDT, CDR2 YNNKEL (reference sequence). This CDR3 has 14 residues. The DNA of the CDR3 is TGTGCCAGCAGCCAAGATCAGGGTCACTATGGCTACACCTTC. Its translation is CASSQDQGHYGYTF.

The CDR3, as DNA: TGTGCCAGTAGTCAGACAGGAAGAAATAATTCACCCCTCCACTTT. Its translation is CASSQTGRNNSPLHF. The V and J genes are TRBV19 and TRBJ1-6; D possibly corresponds to TRBD1 (6 bases). The length of the CDR3 is 15 residues. Trimming took 5 bases from V and 5 from J, leaving 13 bases between them. Germline V lookup: CDR1 LNHDA, CDR2 SQIVND (reference sequence). Full variable domain (rest looked up from reference TRBV19 and TRBJ1-6): DGGITQSPKYLFRKEGQNVTLSCEQNLNHDAMYWYRQDPGQGLRLIYYSQIVNDFQKGDIAEGYSVSREKKESFPLTVTSAQKNPTAFYLCASSQTGRNNSPLHFGNGTRLTVT.

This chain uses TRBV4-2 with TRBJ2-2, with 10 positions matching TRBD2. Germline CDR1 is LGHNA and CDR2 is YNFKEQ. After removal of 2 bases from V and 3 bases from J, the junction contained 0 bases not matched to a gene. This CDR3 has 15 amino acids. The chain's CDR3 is CASSQLAGDTGELFF. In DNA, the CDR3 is TGTGCCAGCAGCCAACTAGCGGGAGACACCGGGGAGCTGTTTTTT.